The 5 T cell receptor beta chains below were found in one sample sequenced in a study of cytomegalovirus exposure and HLA in healthy donors. With 60 Vbeta and 13 Jbeta primers, the PCR was carried out. Method: immunoSEQ multiplex PCR; TCRdb's copy keeps in-frame clones and lacks some. The sample has roughly 140,000 clones, roughly three quarters seen once. Sequencing was done on a sample of PBMCs. These receptors were obtained from a woman aged 50 to 65 in good health and CMV-seronegative.

The chain is built from TRBV11-2 and TRBJ1-4; the match to TRBD1 covers 9 bases. The CDR3 is 15 amino acids. V gave up 5 bases and J gave up 8 bases; unmatched junction bases: 9. The V gene's germline CDR1 is SGHAT and CDR2 FQNNGV. CDR3 sequence (DNA): TGTGCCAGCAGCACGTACAGGGGGCGCTTGGAAAAACTGTTTTTT. Translating gives CASSTYRGRLEKLFF.

The chain combines TRBV4-2 with TRBJ1-4; possibly TRBD1 for D (5 bases). Germline V gene data show CDR1 as LGHNA and CDR2 as YNFKEQ. The CDR3 length is 15 residues. Deletions cut 0 bases from V and 4 bases from J, with 9 bases between. The CDR3 DNA is TGTGCCAGCAGCCAAGACTTGACAGATAATGAAAAACTGTTTTTT. This gives the protein CASSQDLTDNEKLFF.

The chain links TRBV7-3 to TRBJ2-3; D is perhaps TRBD1 (6 bases). The CDR3 totals 15 residues. Germline values: CDR1 SGHTA, CDR2 FQGTGA. Trimming shortened V by 9 bases and J by 6 bases, and 22 bases separated the two germline ends. The CDR3 DNA is TGTGCCAGTGGGCTCCCCGGGCAGGGGCTTGATACGCAGTATTTT. Its protein product is CASGLPGQGLDTQYF.

This chain links TRBV30 with TRBJ1-2; TRBD1 is a possible D gene (5 bases). V lost 0 bases to trimming and J lost 6 bases, with 11 bases between them. Germline CDR1 reads GTSNPN; CDR2 reads SVGIG (reference sequence). The CDR3 runs 13 residues. The CDR3 coding sequence is TGTGCCTGGAGTGTACGCAGGGAGGATGGCTACACCTTC. Protein sequence: CAWSVRREDGYTF.

The chain carries TRBV5-8 and TRBJ1-2; D unresolved. V lost 4 bases and J 3 bases, leaving 4 bases between the germline ends. The CDR3 consists of 11 residues. CDR1 and CDR2 from the germline V gene are SGHTS and YDEGEE. The CDR3 protein is CASSPDYGYTF. The CDR3 nucleotides are TGTGCCAGCAGCCCTGACTATGGCTACACCTTC.